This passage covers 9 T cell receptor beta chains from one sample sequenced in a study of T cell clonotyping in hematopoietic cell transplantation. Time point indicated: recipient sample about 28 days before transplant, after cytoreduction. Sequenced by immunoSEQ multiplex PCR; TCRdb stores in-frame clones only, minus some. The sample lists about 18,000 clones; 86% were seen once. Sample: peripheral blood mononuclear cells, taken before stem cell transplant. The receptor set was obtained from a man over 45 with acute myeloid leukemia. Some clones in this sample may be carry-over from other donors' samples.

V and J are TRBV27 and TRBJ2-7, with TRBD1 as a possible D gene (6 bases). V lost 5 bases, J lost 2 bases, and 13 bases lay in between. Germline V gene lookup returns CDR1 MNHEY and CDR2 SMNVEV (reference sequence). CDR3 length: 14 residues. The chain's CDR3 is CASSHQQGPYEQYF. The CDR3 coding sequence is TGTGCCAGCAGTCATCAACAGGGTCCCTACGAGCAGTACTTC.

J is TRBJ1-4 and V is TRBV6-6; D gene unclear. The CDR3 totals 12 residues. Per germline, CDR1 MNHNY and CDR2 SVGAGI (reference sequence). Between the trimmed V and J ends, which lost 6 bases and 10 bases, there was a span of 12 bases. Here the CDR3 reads CASSLYEGKLFF. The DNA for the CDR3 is TGTGCCAGCAGCTTATATGAAGGAAAACTGTTTTTT.

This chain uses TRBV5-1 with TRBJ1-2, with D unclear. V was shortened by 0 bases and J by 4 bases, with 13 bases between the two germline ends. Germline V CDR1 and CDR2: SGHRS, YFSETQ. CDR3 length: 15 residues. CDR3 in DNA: TGCGCCAGCAGCTTGGCCGCTGGGCCGATCTATGGCTACACCTTC. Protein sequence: CASSLAAGPIYGYTF. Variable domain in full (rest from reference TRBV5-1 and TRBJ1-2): KAGVTQTPRYLIKTRGQQVTLSCSPISGHRSVSWYQQTPGQGLQFLFEYFSETQRNKGNFPGRFSGRQFSNSRSEMNVSTLELGDSALYLCASSLAAGPIYGYTFGSGTRLTVV.

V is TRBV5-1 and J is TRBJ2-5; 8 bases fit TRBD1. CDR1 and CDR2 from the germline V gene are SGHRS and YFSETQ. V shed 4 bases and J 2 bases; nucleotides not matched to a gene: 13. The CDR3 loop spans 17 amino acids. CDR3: CASSRQGPPIYQETQYF. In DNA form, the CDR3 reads TGCGCCAGCAGCCGACAGGGGCCGCCAATCTATCAAGAGACCCAGTACTTC. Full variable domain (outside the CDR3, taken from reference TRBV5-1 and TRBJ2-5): KAGVTQTPRYLIKTRGQQVTLSCSPISGHRSVSWYQQTPGQGLQFLFEYFSETQRNKGNFPGRFSGRQFSNSRSEMNVSTLELGDSALYLCASSRQGPPIYQETQYFGPGTRLLVL.

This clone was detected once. This CDR3 reads CASSQGRRGGEQYF. The DNA for the CDR3 is TGCGCCAGCAGCCAAGGTCGGAGAGGTGGGGAGCAGTACTTC. This sequence joins TRBV4-1 and TRBJ2-7; no reliable D call. Germline-derived CDR1 and CDR2 are MGHRA and YSYEKL. V was clipped by 1 base and J by 7 bases, with 14 bases between them. This CDR3 spans 14 amino acids.

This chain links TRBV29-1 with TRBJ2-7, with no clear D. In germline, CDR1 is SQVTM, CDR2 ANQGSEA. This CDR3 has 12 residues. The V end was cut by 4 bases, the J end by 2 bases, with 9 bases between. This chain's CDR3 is CSVAEPAYEQYF. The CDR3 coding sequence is TGCAGCGTTGCTGAACCAGCCTACGAGCAGTACTTC.

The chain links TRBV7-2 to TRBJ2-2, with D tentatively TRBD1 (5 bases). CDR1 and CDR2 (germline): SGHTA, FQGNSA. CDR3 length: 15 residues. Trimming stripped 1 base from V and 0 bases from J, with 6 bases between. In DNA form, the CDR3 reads TGTGCCAGCAGCTTAGTCAGGGCGAACACCGGGGAGCTGTTTTTT. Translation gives CASSLVRANTGELFF. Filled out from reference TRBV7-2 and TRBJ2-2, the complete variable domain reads GAGVSQSPSNKVTEKGKDVELRCDPISGHTALYWYRQSLGQGLEFLIYFQGNSAPDKSGLPSDRFSAERTGGSVSTLTIQRTQQEDSAVYLCASSLVRANTGELFFGEGSRLTVL.

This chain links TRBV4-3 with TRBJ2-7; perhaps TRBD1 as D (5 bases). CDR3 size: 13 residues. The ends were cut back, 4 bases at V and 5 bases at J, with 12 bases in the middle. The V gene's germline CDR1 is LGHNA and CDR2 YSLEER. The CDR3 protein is CASSPSRVNEQYF. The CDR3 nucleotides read TGCGCCAGCAGCCCGAGCAGGGTTAACGAGCAGTACTTC.

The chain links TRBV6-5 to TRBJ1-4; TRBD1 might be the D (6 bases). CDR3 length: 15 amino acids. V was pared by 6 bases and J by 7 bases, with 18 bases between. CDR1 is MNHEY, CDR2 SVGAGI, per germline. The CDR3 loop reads CASRAGEGAGEKLFF. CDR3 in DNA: TGTGCCAGCAGGGCAGGGGAAGGCGCGGGTGAAAAACTGTTTTTT.